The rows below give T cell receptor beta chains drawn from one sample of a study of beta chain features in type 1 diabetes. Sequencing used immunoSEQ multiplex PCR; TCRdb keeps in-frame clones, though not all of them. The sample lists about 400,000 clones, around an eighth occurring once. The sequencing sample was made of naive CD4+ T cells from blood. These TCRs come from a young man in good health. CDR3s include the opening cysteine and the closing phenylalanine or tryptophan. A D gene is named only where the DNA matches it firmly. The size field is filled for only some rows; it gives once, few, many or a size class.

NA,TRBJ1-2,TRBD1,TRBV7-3,CASGPGTGYGYTF,TGTGCCAGCGGTCCTGGGACAGGCTATGGCTACACCTTC
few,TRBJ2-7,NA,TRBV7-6,CASSLGGQIVYEQYF,TGTGCCAGCAGCTTAGGAGGACAGATTGTTTACGAGCAGTACTTC
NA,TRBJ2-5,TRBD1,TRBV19,CASSRPNPGTGGRETQYF,TGTGCCAGTAGCCGACCCAACCCCGGGACAGGGGGAAGAGAGACCCAGTACTTC
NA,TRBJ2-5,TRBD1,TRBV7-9,CASSPGTGRGQETQYF,TGTGCCAGCAGCCCAGGGACAGGGAGGGGCCAAGAGACCCAGTACTTC
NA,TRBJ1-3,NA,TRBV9,CASSVVGSLSGNTIYF,TGTGCCAGCAGCGTAGTAGGGAGCCTCTCTGGAAACACCATATATTTT
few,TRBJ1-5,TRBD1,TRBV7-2,CASSSDRAQPQHF,TGTGCCAGCAGCTCCGACAGGGCTCAGCCCCAGCATTTT
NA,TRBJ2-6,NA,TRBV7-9,CASSLTVSGANVLTF,TGTGCCAGCAGCTTAACGGTCTCTGGGGCCAACGTCCTGACTTTC
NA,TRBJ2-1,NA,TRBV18,CASSPGKRGSFF,TGTGCCAGCTCACCCGGAAAACGGGGATCGTTCTTC
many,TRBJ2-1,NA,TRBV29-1,CSVDPAGNEQFF,TGCAGCGTCGACCCTGCGGGGAATGAGCAGTTCTTC
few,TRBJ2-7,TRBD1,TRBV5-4,CASSLLGQGSYEQYF,TGTGCCAGCAGCTTGTTAGGACAGGGATCCTACGAGCAGTACTTC
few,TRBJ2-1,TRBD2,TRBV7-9,CASSFSGTSGGHEQFF,TGTGCCAGCAGCTTTTCCGGGACTAGCGGGGGCCATGAGCAGTTCTTC
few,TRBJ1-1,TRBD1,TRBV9,CASSVSPWTGGRPEAFF,TGTGCCAGCAGCGTATCTCCTTGGACAGGGGGTCGTCCTGAAGCTTTCTTT
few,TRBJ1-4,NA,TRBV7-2,CASSFVEGEKLFF,TGTGCCAGCAGCTTCGTTGAGGGTGAAAAACTGTTTTTT
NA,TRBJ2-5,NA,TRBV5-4,CASSWPRETQYF,TGTGCCAGCAGCTGGCCCCGAGAGACCCAGTACTTC
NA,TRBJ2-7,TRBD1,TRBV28,CASSSGQGYEQYF,TGTGCCAGCAGTTCGGGACAGGGGTACGAGCAGTACTTC
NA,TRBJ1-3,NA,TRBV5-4,CASSLDQVSGNTIYF,TGTGCCAGCAGCTTGGATCAGGTCTCTGGAAACACCATATATTTT
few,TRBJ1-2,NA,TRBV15,CATSRVAGFGANYGYTF,TGTGCCACCAGCAGAGTTGCAGGATTTGGGGCGAACTATGGCTACACCTTC
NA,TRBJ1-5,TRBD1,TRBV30,CAWSVRQQGWGPQHF,TGTGCCTGGAGTGTGCGGCAACAGGGGTGGGGGCCCCAGCATTTT
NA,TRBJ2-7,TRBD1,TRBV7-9,CASSPTGSSYEQYF,TGTGCCAGCAGCCCGACAGGGTCCTCCTACGAGCAGTACTTC
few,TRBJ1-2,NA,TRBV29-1,CSVGMEGYGYTF,TGCAGCGTTGGGATGGAGGGGTATGGCTACACCTTC
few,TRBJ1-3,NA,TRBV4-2,CASSQPGEGRNTIYF,TGTGCCAGCAGCCAGCCGGGGGAAGGGCGAAACACCATATATTTT
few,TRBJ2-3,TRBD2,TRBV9,CASSVGLTSGGTDTQYF,TGTGCCAGCAGCGTAGGGTTGACTAGCGGGGGCACAGATACGCAGTATTTT
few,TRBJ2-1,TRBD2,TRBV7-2,CASSGTSGSHEQFF,TGTGCCAGCAGCGGGACTAGCGGGAGTCATGAGCAGTTCTTC
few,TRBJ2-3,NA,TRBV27,CASKRVSTDTQYF,TGTGCCAGCAAGCGGGTTAGCACAGATACGCAGTATTTT
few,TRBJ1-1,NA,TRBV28,CASRTGTEAFF,TGTGCCAGCAGGACGGGAACTGAAGCTTTCTTT
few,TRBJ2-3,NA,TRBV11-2,CASSLGQATDTQYF,TGTGCCAGCAGCTTAGGACAGGCCACAGATACGCAGTATTTT
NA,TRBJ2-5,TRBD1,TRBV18,CASSPRIPGQGSETQYF,TGTGCCAGCTCACCACGGATCCCGGGACAGGGGTCAGAGACCCAGTACTTC
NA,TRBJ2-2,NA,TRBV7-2,CASSPWRLGELFF,TGTGCCAGCAGCCCATGGCGACTCGGGGAGCTGTTTTTT
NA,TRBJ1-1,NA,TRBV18,CASSPARDTEAFF,TGTGCCAGCTCACCTGCCCGGGACACTGAAGCTTTCTTT
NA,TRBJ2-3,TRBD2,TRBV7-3,CASRLAGGTTDTQYF,TGTGCCAGCAGATTAGCGGGAGGGACGACAGATACGCAGTATTTT
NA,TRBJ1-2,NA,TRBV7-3,CASSPQPGNLYGYTF,TGTGCCAGCAGCCCCCAACCCGGGAATCTATATGGCTACACCTTC
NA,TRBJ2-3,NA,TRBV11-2,CASSLDGGWYTQYF,TGTGCCAGCAGCTTAGATGGTGGCTGGTATACGCAGTATTTT
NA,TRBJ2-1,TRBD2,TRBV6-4,CASSELAGALNEQFF,TGTGCCAGCAGTGAACTAGCGGGAGCGTTGAATGAGCAGTTCTTC
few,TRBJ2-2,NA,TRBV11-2,CASRVGQSPGELFF,TGTGCCAGCAGGGTTGGACAGAGTCCCGGGGAGCTGTTTTTT
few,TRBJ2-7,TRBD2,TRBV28,CASRAGVNEQYF,TGTGCCAGCAGGGCGGGAGTCAACGAGCAGTACTTC
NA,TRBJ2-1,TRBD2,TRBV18,CASSPASGRARFNEQFF,TGTGCCAGCTCACCAGCTAGCGGGAGGGCCCGGTTCAATGAGCAGTTCTTC
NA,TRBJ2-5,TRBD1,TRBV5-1,CASSRDRGTEETQYF,TGCGCCAGCAGCCGGGACAGGGGAACCGAAGAGACCCAGTACTTC
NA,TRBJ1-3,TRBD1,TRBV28,CATRDRGLSGNTIYF,TGTGCCACCCGGGACAGGGGGCTTTCTGGAAACACCATATATTTT
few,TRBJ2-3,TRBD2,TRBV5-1,CASSYSGASTDTQYF,TGCGCCAGCAGCTATAGCGGGGCTAGCACAGATACGCAGTATTTT
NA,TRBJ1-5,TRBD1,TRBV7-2,CASSSRQGDQPQHF,TGTGCCAGCAGCTCAAGACAGGGCGATCAGCCCCAGCATTTT
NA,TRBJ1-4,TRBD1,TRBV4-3,CASSPGQGGEKLFF,TGCGCCAGCAGTCCGGGACAGGGGGGAGAAAAACTGTTTTTT
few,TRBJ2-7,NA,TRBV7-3,CASSFNYEQYF,TGTGCCAGCAGCTTCAACTACGAGCAGTACTTC
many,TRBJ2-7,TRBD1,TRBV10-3,CAAGQGIEQYF,TGTGCCGCGGGACAGGGGATCGAGCAGTACTTC
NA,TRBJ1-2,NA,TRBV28,CASSGPPSYGYTF,TGTGCCAGCAGTGGCCCACCATCCTATGGCTACACCTTC
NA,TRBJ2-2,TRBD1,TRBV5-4,CASRGQGNTGELFF,TGTGCCAGCAGAGGACAGGGGAACACCGGGGAGCTGTTTTTT
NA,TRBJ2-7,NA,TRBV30,CAWSGGFGYGPRGEQYF,TGTGCCTGGAGCGGAGGATTCGGGTATGGCCCACGGGGTGAGCAGTACTTC
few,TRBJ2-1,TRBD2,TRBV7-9,CASSLYRLAGVVHEQFF,TGTGCCAGCAGTTTATACCGGTTAGCGGGAGTCGTTCATGAGCAGTTCTTC
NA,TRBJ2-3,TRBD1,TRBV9,CASSRPGQGVGTDTQYF,TGTGCCAGCAGTCGTCCGGGACAGGGAGTGGGTACAGATACGCAGTATTTT
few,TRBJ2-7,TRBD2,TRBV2,CASNLAGPYEQYF,TGTGCCAGCAATCTAGCGGGACCCTACGAGCAGTACTTC
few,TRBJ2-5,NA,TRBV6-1,CASAGNQETQYF,TGTGCCAGCGCGGGGAACCAAGAGACCCAGTACTTC
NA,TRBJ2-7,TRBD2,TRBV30,CAWRADPLRASGGNEQYF,TGTGCCTGGAGAGCCGACCCCTTGAGGGCTAGCGGGGGTAACGAGCAGTACTTC
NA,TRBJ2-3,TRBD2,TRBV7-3,CASSSGTSGSADTQYF,TGTGCCAGCAGCTCAGGGACTAGCGGGAGTGCAGATACGCAGTATTTT
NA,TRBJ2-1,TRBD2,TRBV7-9,CASSKAGTSGDSSYNEQFF,TGTGCCAGCAGCAAAGCAGGGACTAGCGGGGATAGCTCCTACAATGAGCAGTTCTTC
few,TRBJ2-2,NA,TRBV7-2,CASSLRGAANTGELFF,TGTGCCAGCAGCTTAAGGGGCGCCGCAAACACCGGGGAGCTGTTTTTT